This TCR beta chain was profiled in a study of T cells in Graves' hyperthyroidism and ophthalmopathy. Amplified TCR beta CDR3 regions came from RNA transcripts. HTBI primers were used for first-round RT-PCR of the TCR CDR3. TCRdb used MiXCR to reprocess the multiplex PCR reads, holding one entry per CDR3 protein. The sample shows hundreds of thousands of distinct CDR3 sequences, less than 25% of them seen only once. General observations from the study: Peripheral blood also featured most of the thyroid clonotypes expanded above 0.001.

In this sample, this clonotype turned up many times. What it binds is unknown. The CDR3 has 15 residues. V gave up 5 bases and J gave up 0 bases; unmatched junction bases: 5. Germline assignment: CDR1 MNHEY and CDR2 SMNVEV (reference sequence). Ophthalmopathy patients showed a Clinical Activity Score of at least 3, NOSPECS grade of at least 4 and duration under 3 months. Sequenced: blood. The chain has TRBV27 and TRBJ2-7; TRBD2 aligns across 9 bases. The TCR originated in a man in his thirties or forties with Graves' ophthalmopathy. In nucleotides, the CDR3 is TGTGCCAGCAGTATGGTAGCGGGAGACTCCTACGAGCAGTACTTC. It codes for CASSMVAGDSYEQYF.